One and the same sample provided the 29 T cell receptor beta chains below, sequenced in a study of T cell repertoires in cytomegalovirus infection. Using its own MiXCR run on the reads, TCRdb lists one record per CDR3 protein. The sample lists about 900,000 distinct CDR3 sequences; 31% were seen once. No cognate antigen is known for these TCRs. Sample: cultured CD8+ T cells from PBMCs, taken from culture after CMV antigen stimulation. The receptors come from a human donor in good health (CMV status not recorded). Some clones in this sample may be carry-over from other donors' samples.

The V call is TRBV4-1, the J call TRBJ2-1, with D perhaps being TRBD1 or TRBD2 (6 bases each). Germline CDR1 and CDR2: MGHRA and YSYEKL. Trimming left V 2 bases short and J 4 bases short, with 15 bases between. The CDR3 has 16 amino acids. This chain's CDR3 is CASSQITGAAYNEQFF. Written as DNA, the CDR3 is TGCGCCAGCAGCCAAATCACGGGGGCCGCATACAATGAGCAGTTCTTC.

Notes on this clonotype: With a much larger clone just one base away, this may be a read error. The chain uses TRBV6-5 and TRBJ1-6; 7 nucleotides line up with TRBD1. CDR3 length: 15 residues. Germline CDR1 reads MNHEY; CDR2 reads SVGAGI. The CDR3 loop is CASSYSGQYNSPPHF. CDR3 coding DNA: TGTGCCAGCAGTTACTCGGGACAGTATAATTCACCCCCCCACTTT.

The chain is built from TRBV7-6 and TRBJ2-3, with 9 bases identical to TRBD2. The V gene end was trimmed by 4 bases and the J gene end by 3 bases; junction bases not matched to a gene: 14. CDR1 and CDR2 (germline): SGHVS, FNYEAQ. The CDR3 runs to 18 residues. The CDR3 coding sequence is TGTGCCAGCAGCTATCCGCGGGGGGGGAGTATGGGTACAGATACGCAGTATTTT. Its translation is CASSYPRGGSMGTDTQYF.

The J gene is TRBJ2-1, the V gene TRBV10-1; no firm D call. This CDR3 has 14 residues. Germline CDR1 WNHNN, CDR2 SYGVQD (reference sequence). Trimming removed 3 bases from V and 2 bases from J, with 8 bases in between. CDR3 residues: CASSDGVTYNEQFF. In DNA form, the CDR3 reads TGCGCCAGCAGTGATGGGGTGACCTACAATGAGCAGTTCTTC.

This clonotype was observed a handful of times. This chain joins TRBV6-2 or TRBV6-3 and TRBJ1-2; D perhaps matches TRBD1 (6 bases). The ends were cut back, 5 bases at V and 0 bases at J, with 13 bases in the middle. The CDR3 contains 15 residues. CDR1 and CDR2 from the germline V gene are MNHEY and SVGEGT. The CDR3 DNA sequence: TGTGCCAGCAGTCTCGCCAGGGGAGCTAACTATGGCTACACCTTC. Translated: CASSLARGANYGYTF.

The chain uses TRBV4-2 and TRBJ2-3; no reliable D call. CDR3 length: 16 residues. Per the germline V gene, CDR1 is LGHNA and CDR2 is YNFKEQ. The V gene lost 1 base and the J gene lost 10 bases, with 21 bases spanning the gap. The CDR3: CASSQGVSAPPKAQYF. The CDR3 DNA sequence: TGTGCCAGCAGCCAAGGGGTATCAGCCCCGCCGAAGGCGCAGTATTTT.

The J gene is TRBJ1-2, the V gene TRBV7-6; D remains ambiguous. The CDR3 is made up of 13 amino acids. Per germline, CDR1 SGHVS and CDR2 FNYEAQ. V was clipped by 3 bases and J by 2 bases, with 7 bases between them. Written as DNA, the CDR3 is TGTGCCAGCAGCTTGTGGGAGAACTATGGCTACACCTTC. Encoded protein: CASSLWENYGYTF.

This clonotype was counted between two and nine times. The chain couples TRBV12-5 to TRBJ1-1; D remains unclear. The V end was cut by 0 bases, the J end by 4 bases, with 18 bases between. There are 17 residues in the CDR3. CDR1 is LGHNT and CDR2 is FRNRAP in the germline V gene. The CDR3 DNA follows: TGTGCTAGTGGTTTGGTACTCGAGAACAGTTGGGCCACTGAAGCTTTCTTT. This gives the protein CASGLVLENSWATEAFF.

This clonotype was found a few times. Given a much more abundant clone one base away, this may be a read error. This chain joins TRBV7-9 and TRBJ2-5; perhaps D is TRBD1 or TRBD2 (5 bases each). Germline-derived CDR1 and CDR2 are SEHNR and FQNEAQ (reference sequence). This CDR3 comprises 16 residues. V gave up 0 bases and J gave up 2 bases, with 13 bases separating them. CDR3 loop: CASSLAMVGRQETQYF. In nucleotides, the CDR3 is TGTGCCAGCAGCTTAGCGATGGTGGGACGGCAAGAGACCCAGTACTTC.

The V and J genes are TRBV6-2 or TRBV6-3 and TRBJ1-5; a possible D gene is TRBD1 (5 bases). The V gene's germline CDR1 is MNHEY and CDR2 SVGEGT. The CDR3 is made up of 14 amino acids. V lost 6 bases and J 7 bases, leaving 16 bases between the germline ends. CDR3 sequence: CASSNSGRWQPQHF. CDR3 nucleotides: TGTGCCAGCAGCAACTCAGGGAGGTGGCAGCCCCAGCATTTT.

This rearrangement joins TRBV2 to TRBJ2-3, with D tentatively TRBD2 (6 bases). V was pared by 1 base and J by 5 bases, with 10 bases between. Germline-derived CDR1 and CDR2 are SNHLY and FYNNEI. This CDR3 has 14 amino acids. The chain's CDR3 is CASSEGGTRDTQYF. The CDR3 DNA reads TGTGCCAGCAGTGAAGGGGGGACTCGAGATACGCAGTATTTT. The variable domain in full, completed from reference TRBV2 and TRBJ2-3, reads EPEVTQTPSHQVTQMGQEVILRCVPISNHLYFYWYRQILGQKVEFLVSFYNNEISEKSEIFDDQFSVERPDGSNFTLKIRSTKLEDSAMYFCASSEGGTRDTQYFGPGTRLTVL.

This chain joins TRBV4-1 and TRBJ1-6; 8 bases agree with TRBD1. Germline CDR1 MGHRA, CDR2 YSYEKL. After removal of 0 bases from V and 10 bases from J, the junction contained 11 bases not matched to a gene. The CDR3 loop spans 17 amino acids. The CDR3 reads CASSQESSDRVSSPLHF. The CDR3 DNA reads TGCGCCAGCAGCCAAGAGTCCTCGGACAGGGTATCCTCACCCCTCCACTTT.

The chain has TRBV19 and TRBJ2-5, with D possibly matching TRBD1 (7 bases). CDR3 length: 15 amino acids. Trimming stripped 3 bases from V and 2 bases from J, with 13 bases between. CDR1 is LNHDA, CDR2 SQIVND, per germline (reference sequence). The CDR3 region has the DNA TGTGCCAGTAGTATCGGCGGGACAGTTCAAGAGACCCAGTACTTC. Protein product: CASSIGGTVQETQYF.

This clonotype was observed a few times. The rearrangement joins TRBV27 to TRBJ2-1; 10 bases map to TRBD2. The CDR3 spans 16 residues. V dropped 8 bases and J dropped 4; count of bases not matched to a gene: 11. Germline V gene lookup returns CDR1 MNHEY and CDR2 SMNVEV (reference sequence). CDR3: CASGRFSGGLYNEQFF. Written as DNA, the CDR3 is TGTGCCAGCGGACGTTTTAGCGGGGGGCTATACAATGAGCAGTTCTTC.

This clonotype came up many times. The V gene is TRBV7-2, the J gene TRBJ2-6; D not resolved. This CDR3 spans 18 amino acids. The V end was cut by 3 bases, the J end by 0 bases, with 15 bases between. CDR1 SGHTA and CDR2 FQGNSA come from the germline V gene. Here the CDR3 DNA reads TGTGCCAGCAGCTTCGGGCCCTACGCGTACTCTGGGGCCAACGTCCTGACTTTC. Residues: CASSFGPYAYSGANVLTF. The full variable domain, in which reference TRBV7-2 and TRBJ2-6 provide the parts outside the CDR3, is GAGVSQSPSNKVTEKGKDVELRCDPISGHTALYWYRQSLGQGLEFLIYFQGNSAPDKSGLPSDRFSAERTGGSVSTLTIQRTQQEDSAVYLCASSFGPYAYSGANVLTFGAGSRLTVL.

The chain carries TRBV12-3 or TRBV12-4 and TRBJ2-1; 9 nucleotides align to TRBD1. V lost 5 bases to trimming and J lost 10 bases; unmatched junction nucleotides: 15. The CDR3 has 16 amino acids. CDR3 amino acids: CASSGTGIGIYREQFF. The CDR3, as DNA: TGTGCCAGCAGTGGGACAGGGATCGGGATTTATCGAGAGCAGTTCTTC.

Concerning this clonotype: Germline is not matched at one junction end, which may reflect a read error. This chain links TRBV9 with TRBJ1-5; the match to TRBD1 covers 7 bases. In germline, CDR1 is SGDLS, CDR2 YYNGEE. The CDR3 runs to 15 residues. The CDR3 reads CASSVGRDSKQPQHF. The CDR3 DNA reads TGTGCCAGCAGCGTAGGGCGGGACAGCAAGCAGCCCCAGCATTTT.

The chain combines TRBV27 with TRBJ2-5; D call uncertain. CDR1 and CDR2 (germline): MNHEY, SMNVEV (reference sequence). The CDR3 extends over 10 amino acids. V was pared by 5 bases and J by 9 bases, with 7 bases between. The CDR3 nucleotides read TGTGCCAGCAGTCCTGCGGCCCAGTACTTC. It is translated as CASSPAAQYF.

This clonotype was recorded a few times. The chain recombines TRBV19 with TRBJ2-1, with TRBD2 matching 9 bases. Germline assignment: CDR1 LNHDA and CDR2 SQIVND (reference sequence). Trimming removed 2 bases from V and 5 bases from J; junction bases left unmatched: 4. CDR3 length equals 15 residues. CDR3 sequence: CASSIPAGGHNEQFF. The CDR3 region has the DNA TGTGCCAGTAGTATACCCGCGGGGGGGCACAATGAGCAGTTCTTC.

The chain is built from TRBV7-9 and TRBJ2-5; D perhaps matches TRBD2 (5 bases). Germline CDR1 is SEHNR and CDR2 is FQNEAQ (reference sequence). This CDR3 comprises 12 residues. Deletions cut 1 base from V and 9 bases from J, with 9 bases between. DNA of the CDR3: TGTGCCAGCAGCTTAGGGGAGCAGGCCCAGTACTTC. This translates into CASSLGEQAQYF.

This clonotype was seen only a few times. This sequence joins TRBV20-1 and TRBJ2-7; no definite D call. Trimming removed 0 bases from V and 2 bases from J, with 14 bases in between. Per the germline V gene, CDR1 is DFQATT and CDR2 is SNEGSKA (reference sequence). CDR3 length equals 15 residues. In DNA form, the CDR3 reads TGCAGTGCTAGAGATAATTCCGTCGGGCCCTACGAGCAGTACTTC. Translating it yields CSARDNSVGPYEQYF.

This clonotype was recorded a few times. The rearrangement uses TRBV19 and TRBJ1-1; D gene uncertain. This CDR3 has 15 residues. Germline loops: CDR1 LNHDA, CDR2 SQIVND (reference sequence). The germline V and J ends were trimmed by 3 bases and 1 base, with 12 bases remaining between them. This chain's CDR3 is CASSIGEIGNTEAFF. DNA for the CDR3: TGTGCCAGTAGTATCGGGGAAATCGGGAACACTGAAGCTTTCTTT.

The rearrangement links TRBV7-3 to TRBJ1-2; possible D gene TRBD1, 6 bases. The length of the CDR3 is 16 residues. The germline V and J ends were trimmed by 5 bases and 1 base, with 17 bases remaining between them. Germline values: CDR1 SGHTA, CDR2 FQGTGA. The CDR3 region is CASSPRGDSINYGYTF. CDR3 DNA: TGTGCCAGCAGCCCGAGGGGGGATTCCATTAACTATGGCTACACCTTC.

Ten or more counts support this clonotype. CDR3 bases: TGTGCCAGCAGCGGCGGGACAGGCATGAACACTGAAGCTTTCTTT. Residues: CASSGGTGMNTEAFF. This chain connects TRBV7-9 to TRBJ1-1; 8 nucleotides match TRBD1. Unmatched junction bases numbered 5, after V lost 5 bases and J lost 0 bases. There are 15 residues in the CDR3. Germline V gene sequence: CDR1 SEHNR, CDR2 FQNEAQ (reference sequence).

This clonotype was counted a few times. The chain has TRBV7-2 and TRBJ1-2; no reliable D call. The CDR3 has 11 residues. Germline V gene sequence: CDR1 SGHTA, CDR2 FQGNSA. The CDR3 here is CAVRAANGYTF. The CDR3 region has the DNA TGTGCAGTCCGAGCGGCTAATGGCTACACCTTC.

This clonotype was observed a single time. This chain connects TRBV6-1 to TRBJ2-3, with D perhaps TRBD1 (6 bases). The V gene lost 5 bases and the J gene lost 6 bases, with 21 bases spanning the gap. The CDR3 runs to 16 residues. Per germline, CDR1 MNHNS and CDR2 SASEGT. DNA of the CDR3: TGTGCCAGCAGTTACCTTTCAACAGGGCGTTCGGATACGCAGTATTTT. This translates into CASSYLSTGRSDTQYF.

The table lists this clonotype with a few counts. This chain links TRBV10-1 with TRBJ1-1; D is ambiguous. Trimming removed 4 bases at V and 7 bases at J, with 13 bases between. Germline CDR1 is WNHNN and CDR2 is SYGVQD (reference sequence). This CDR3 is 13 amino acids long. CDR3 in DNA: TGCGCCAGCAGTGTTAGTCTACGGGTTGAAGCTTTCTTT. It codes for CASSVSLRVEAFF.

The J gene is TRBJ2-3, the V gene TRBV27, with 8 bases aligning to TRBD1. The V and J ends lost 6 bases and 2 bases, in that order; junction bases with no gene match: 10. The CDR3 runs 16 residues. Germline V gene lookup returns CDR1 MNHEY and CDR2 SMNVEV (reference sequence). The CDR3 reads CASRPAGGGTTDTQYF. The DNA of the CDR3 is TGTGCCAGCAGACCGGCAGGGGGCGGGACCACAGATACGCAGTATTTT.

J is TRBJ2-3 and V is TRBV6-1; TRBD2 matches at 7 bases. Losses at the gene ends were 5 bases for V and 4 bases for J; bases not matched to a gene: 6. The length of the CDR3 is 14 residues. In germline, CDR1 is MNHNS, CDR2 SASEGT. The CDR3, as DNA: TGTGCCAGCAGTTTTGCGGGGGATGCAGATACGCAGTATTTT. As protein: CASSFAGDADTQYF.